This TCR beta chain is from a study of metastatic and nonmetastatic thyroid tumors. The CDR3 runs to 14 residues. With 7 bases removed from V and 2 bases from J, the gap between germline ends came to 12 bases. Looked up from germline, CDR1 is MNHNS and CDR2 is SASEGT. Among the patients, none had received any treatment before thyroid surgery. TCRdb re-called the PCR reads via MiXCR. The sample holds about 22,000 clones, 35% to 45% seen once. The origin of this receptor is a male donor with papillary thyroid cancer or a benign thyroid nodule (not recorded which). Some clones in this sample may be carry-over from other donors' samples. This chain uses TRBV6-1 with TRBJ2-1; possibly TRBD1 for D (6 bases). The sequenced sample was blood. CDR3 nucleotides: TGTGCCAGCACCCAAAACAGGGCCTACAATGAGCAGTTCTTC. Its translation: CASTQNRAYNEQFF.